Below, 29 T cell receptor beta chains from the same sample are listed, as sequenced in a study of blood T cell repertoires in COVID-19. Generated by immunoSEQ multiplex PCR, the TCRdb table keeps only in-frame clones and is missing some. Seen here are about 140,000 clones, roughly 90% observed once, and the top ten hold roughly 10%. Sequencing input: peripheral blood. The receptors stem from a man aged 50 to 60 with active or convalescent COVID-19.

The V gene is TRBV6-5, the J gene TRBJ2-1; 11 bases are shared with TRBD2. The junction had 3 bases not matched to a gene; V was cut back by 6 bases and J by 2 bases. CDR3 length equals 15 residues. Germline CDR1 reads MNHEY; CDR2 reads SVGAGI. CDR3 in amino acids: CASRLAGVPYNEQFF. For the CDR3, the DNA is TGTGCCAGCAGACTAGCGGGAGTCCCCTACAATGAGCAGTTCTTC.

The gene calls are TRBV18 and TRBJ1-5; tentatively, D is TRBD1 (6 bases). The CDR3 length is 15 residues. Between the trimmed V and J ends, which lost 1 base and 4 bases, there was a span of 11 bases. Per germline, CDR1 KGHSH and CDR2 LQKENI. This chain's CDR3 is CASSPQQGPNQPQHF. In nucleotides, the CDR3 is TGTGCCAGCTCACCACAGCAGGGGCCAAATCAGCCCCAGCATTTT. Full variable domain (rest looked up from reference TRBV18 and TRBJ1-5): NAGVMQNPRHLVRRRGQEARLRCSPMKGHSHVYWYRQLPEEGLKFMVYLQKENIIDESGMPKERFSAEFPKEGPSILRIQQVVRGDSAAYFCASSPQQGPNQPQHFGDGTRLSIL.

V and J are TRBV19 and TRBJ2-2; D perhaps matches TRBD1 (5 bases). Per germline, CDR1 LNHDA and CDR2 SQIVND (reference sequence). The V end was cut by 3 bases, the J end by 6 bases, with 8 bases between. This CDR3 is 13 amino acids long. CDR3 sequence reads: CASSIGHPGELFF. Here the CDR3 DNA reads TGTGCCAGTAGTATCGGACATCCCGGGGAGCTGTTTTTT.

The count of this clone is one. The CDR3 reads CASSSQGQGYGNTIYF. As DNA, the CDR3 is TGTGCCAGCAGCTCGCAGGGACAGGGGTACGGAAACACCATATATTTT. The rearrangement links TRBV7-2 to TRBJ1-3, with TRBD1 identical over 10 bases. The CDR3 covers 16 residues. The V gene end was trimmed by 4 bases and the J gene end by 4 bases; junction bases not matched to a gene: 7. Germline values: CDR1 SGHTA, CDR2 FQGNSA.

V gene TRBV19 combines with J gene TRBJ2-7; tentative D call: TRBD1 (5 bases). Deletions cut 2 bases from V and 1 base from J, with 9 bases between. The germline gives CDR1 LNHDA, CDR2 SQIVND (reference sequence). The CDR3 length is 14 residues. CDR3 residues: CASSIKGDSYEQYF. The CDR3 bases are TGTGCCAGTAGTATAAAAGGGGATTCCTACGAGCAGTACTTC.

This chain links TRBV4-3 with TRBJ2-2; perhaps TRBD2 as D (5 bases). Germline CDR1 LGHNA, CDR2 YSLEER. The CDR3 sequence is 16 residues long. Between the trimmed V and J ends, which lost 0 bases and 5 bases, there was a span of 13 bases. The CDR3: CASSQDGLSGTGELFF. CDR3 bases: TGCGCCAGCAGCCAAGATGGGTTGAGCGGAACCGGGGAGCTGTTTTTT.

The chain recombines TRBV28 with TRBJ1-6; TRBD1 is a possible D gene (5 bases). CDR1 MDHEN and CDR2 SYDVKM come from the germline V gene. Trimming left V 5 bases short and J 6 bases short, with 5 bases between. This CDR3 has 12 residues. For the CDR3, the DNA is TGTGCCAGCAGTAGGGGTAATTCACCCCTCCACTTT. Its translation: CASSRGNSPLHF.

This chain links TRBV10-1 with TRBJ2-3; tentatively, D is TRBD1 (6 bases). This CDR3 has 15 amino acids. The germline V gene has CDR1 WNHNN and CDR2 SYGVQD (reference sequence). The V end was cut by 3 bases, the J end by 0 bases, with 10 bases between. CDR3 sequence: CASSEGTYSTDTQYF. As DNA, the CDR3 is TGCGCCAGCAGTGAAGGGACATATAGCACAGATACGCAGTATTTT.

This chain joins TRBV4-1 and TRBJ2-7, with D possibly TRBD1 on 6 matching bases. V was shortened by 2 bases and J by 6 bases, with 17 bases between the two germline ends. The germline V gene has CDR1 MGHRA and CDR2 YSYEKL. The CDR3 length is 15 residues. The CDR3 spells CASSQNRATFSEQYF. The CDR3 DNA reads TGCGCCAGCAGCCAAAACAGGGCCACCTTTTCCGAGCAGTACTTC.

CDR3: CASSSGQGARGYTF. The DNA for the CDR3 is TGTGCCAGCAGTTCTGGACAGGGGGCGCGTGGCTACACCTTC. J is TRBJ1-2 and V is TRBV6-6; TRBD1 agrees at 11 bases. V dropped 4 bases and J dropped 7; count of bases not matched to a gene: 5. CDR1 is MNHNY, CDR2 SVGAGI, per germline (reference sequence). The CDR3 spans 14 residues.

This chain joins TRBV27 and TRBJ1-4; the D is unclear. The V end lost 3 bases, the J end lost 2 bases, and 10 bases lay between the germline ends. Per germline, CDR1 MNHEY and CDR2 SMNVEV (reference sequence). CDR3 length: 15 residues. CDR3 DNA: TGTGCCAGCAGTTTCGGACTCGGGACTAATGAAAAACTGTTTTTT. Protein: CASSFGLGTNEKLFF. The full variable domain, with the rest looked up from reference TRBV27 and TRBJ1-4, is EAQVTQNPRYLITVTGKKLTVTCSQNMNHEYMSWYRQDPGLGLRQIYYSMNVEVTDKGDVPEGYKVSRKEKRNFPLILESPSPNQTSLYFCASSFGLGTNEKLFFGSGTQLSVL.

V is TRBV3-1 (or the pseudogene TRBV3-2) and J is TRBJ2-1; 9 positions match TRBD2. V lost 4 bases, J lost 6 bases, and 7 bases stayed unmatched. Per germline, CDR1 LGHDT and CDR2 YNNKEL (reference sequence). The CDR3 is made up of 15 amino acids. CDR3 region: CASSPTSGAFNEQFF. The DNA for the CDR3 is TGTGCCAGCAGCCCGACTAGCGGAGCTTTCAATGAGCAGTTCTTC.

This rearrangement joins TRBV7-3 to TRBJ2-3; a weak D match, TRBD2 (6 bases). Trimming shortened V by 2 bases and J by 1 base, and 13 bases separated the two germline ends. The CDR3 covers 16 residues. Germline loops: CDR1 SGHTA, CDR2 FQGTGA. Here the CDR3 DNA reads TGTGCCAGCAGCTTAGGCGTGGGACTGGGCACAGATACGCAGTATTTT. Protein: CASSLGVGLGTDTQYF.

The genes are TRBV19 and TRBJ1-5, with D maybe TRBD1 (5 bases). The V end lost 1 base, the J end lost 10 bases, and 14 bases lay between the germline ends. The CDR3 covers 14 residues. Germline CDR1 reads LNHDA; CDR2 reads SQIVND (reference sequence). The CDR3 is CASSIAKATGPQHF. Written as DNA, the CDR3 is TGTGCCAGTAGTATAGCGAAGGCCACAGGCCCCCAGCATTTT.

This clone was recorded once. This chain connects TRBV24-1 to TRBJ2-3; 8 positions agree with TRBD2. Germline V CDR1 and CDR2: KGHDR, SFDVKD. CDR3 size: 15 residues. The V segment lost 6 bases and the J segment 1 base; nucleotides outside the gene matches: 5. The CDR3 here is CATSSGTSRTDTQYF. The CDR3 coding sequence is TGTGCCACCAGTTCCGGGACTAGTCGCACAGATACGCAGTATTTT.

The J gene is TRBJ2-7, the V gene TRBV28; D may be TRBD2 (6 bases). Trimming removed 6 bases at V and 4 bases at J, with 19 bases between. The length of the CDR3 is 15 residues. In germline, CDR1 is MDHEN, CDR2 SYDVKM. Here the CDR3 DNA reads TGTGCCAGCAGGGACCCCCAGGGAGGCAAATACGAGCAGTACTTC. Protein product: CASRDPQGGKYEQYF.

The V and J genes are TRBV18 and TRBJ1-4; 7 bases fit TRBD1. The germline CDR1 and CDR2 sequences are KGHSH and LQKENI. This CDR3 has 17 amino acids. The V and J ends lost 4 bases and 2 bases, in that order; junction bases with no gene match: 10. The CDR3 here is CASSLQGTVGTNEKLFF. In DNA, the CDR3 is TGTGCCAGCTCACTCCAAGGGACAGTCGGGACTAATGAAAAACTGTTTTTT.

V gene TRBV7-2 combines with J gene TRBJ1-2; the D gene is possibly TRBD1 (5 bases). Germline CDR1 and CDR2: SGHTA and FQGNSA. V was trimmed by 5 bases and J by 2 bases, leaving 15 bases between them. The CDR3 runs 15 residues. CDR3 protein: CASSPSQGTNYGYTF. CDR3 DNA: TGTGCCAGCAGCCCTTCCCAGGGAACGAACTATGGCTACACCTTC.

The chain recombines TRBV29-1 with TRBJ2-7, with TRBD1 matching over 7 bases. The CDR3 loop spans 13 amino acids. CDR1 SQVTM and CDR2 ANQGSEA come from the germline V gene. The trim removed 4 bases at V and 2 bases at J, leaving 5 bases unmatched. CDR3 DNA sequence: TGCAGCGTTGTCGATCAGGGGGCCTACGAGCAGTACTTC. Translation: CSVVDQGAYEQYF.

The V gene is TRBV7-3, the J gene TRBJ2-2, with D possibly TRBD1 on 5 matching bases. Germline V CDR1 and CDR2: SGHTA, FQGTGA. The CDR3 contains 14 residues. V dropped 3 bases and J dropped 7 bases, with 12 bases sitting between them. DNA for the CDR3: TGTGCCAGCAGCTTGCAGGGCACTAACGGGGAGCTGTTTTTT. This gives the protein CASSLQGTNGELFF.

This clone was seen only a few times. The V call is TRBV30, the J call TRBJ2-7; 10 nucleotides agree with TRBD2. The junction had 7 bases not matched to a gene; V was cut back by 0 bases and J by 5 bases. The CDR3 loop spans 15 amino acids. Germline values: CDR1 GTSNPN, CDR2 SVGIG (reference sequence). The CDR3 is CAWSVWGSGRHEQYF. In DNA, the CDR3 is TGTGCCTGGAGTGTATGGGGTAGCGGGAGGCACGAGCAGTACTTC.

The chain joins TRBV19 to TRBJ1-5, with D possibly being TRBD1 (6 bases). Trimming stripped 5 bases from V and 5 bases from J, with 13 bases between. This CDR3 is built from 14 residues. Germline CDR1 LNHDA, CDR2 SQIVND (reference sequence). CDR3 residues: CASSPAGAYQPQHF. Written as DNA, the CDR3 is TGTGCCAGTAGTCCCGCAGGGGCCTATCAGCCCCAGCATTTT.

This clone was picked up one time. The V and J genes are TRBV11-3 and TRBJ1-1, with 10 positions matching TRBD1. CDR3 size: 14 residues. Trimming cost V 5 bases and J 5 bases; bases outside gene matches: 5. Germline V gives CDR1 SGHNT, CDR2 YENEEA. CDR3 sequence reads: CASSGPGQGTEAFF. CDR3 coding DNA: TGTGCCAGCAGCGGTCCGGGACAGGGGACTGAAGCTTTCTTT.

The chain recombines TRBV24-1 with TRBJ2-5; perhaps TRBD1 as D (6 bases). Germline CDR1 reads KGHDR; CDR2 reads SFDVKD. V was pared by 4 bases and J by 0 bases, with 8 bases between. There are 14 residues in the CDR3. In DNA, the CDR3 is TGTGCCACCAGTGAATACAGGGACCAAGAGACCCAGTACTTC. This codes for CATSEYRDQETQYF.

V and J are TRBV21-1 and TRBJ2-7; the listed D gene, TRBD1, was not tested against the DNA. TRBV21-1 is a known pseudogene. This CDR3 contains 15 residues. CDR3 in amino acids: CASTLKGTVHYEQYF. Here the CDR3 DNA reads TGTGCCAGCACCCTTAAGGGGACAGTACACTACGAGCAGTACTTC.

This sequence joins TRBV4-3 and TRBJ1-1, with 10 bases that match TRBD1. From germline, CDR1 is LGHNA and CDR2 YSLEER. This CDR3 contains 15 residues. Trimming at V came to 4 bases and at J to 1 base, leaving 3 bases not matched to a gene. The CDR3, as DNA: TGCGCCAGCAGCCTCGGGACAGGGGAGAACACTGAAGCTTTCTTT. Translation: CASSLGTGENTEAFF.

This clone was observed a few times. The gene calls are TRBV5-8 and TRBJ2-5; tentative D call: TRBD1 (5 bases). Per the germline V gene, CDR1 is SGHTS and CDR2 is YDEGEE. The germline V and J ends were trimmed by 4 bases and 5 bases, with 12 bases remaining between them. This CDR3 region has 13 residues. The DNA for the CDR3 is TGTGCCAGCAGCCAGACAGATGGGGAGACCCAGTACTTC. This translates into CASSQTDGETQYF.

The chain carries TRBV7-3 and TRBJ1-1, with D possibly matching TRBD1 (6 bases). Germline CDR1 SGHTA, CDR2 FQGTGA. CDR3 length: 14 amino acids. Trimming left V 2 bases short and J 5 bases short, with 12 bases between. Here the CDR3 reads CASSLQQGGTEAFF. In DNA, the CDR3 is TGTGCCAGCAGCTTACAACAGGGAGGGACTGAAGCTTTCTTT.

V is TRBV19 and J is TRBJ1-2; TRBD1 matches 7 bases. The CDR3 contains 12 residues. The V and J ends lost 6 bases and 8 bases, in that order; junction bases with no gene match: 6. In germline, CDR1 is LNHDA, CDR2 SQIVND (reference sequence). The CDR3 spells CASSQGGGGYTF. Written as DNA, the CDR3 is TGTGCCAGTAGCCAGGGGGGCGGCGGCTACACCTTC. The full variable domain, rest sourced from reference TRBV19 and TRBJ1-2, is DGGITQSPKYLFRKEGQNVTLSCEQNLNHDAMYWYRQDPGQGLRLIYYSQIVNDFQKGDIAEGYSVSREKKESFPLTVTSAQKNPTAFYLCASSQGGGGYTFGSGTRLTVV.